The 32 T cell receptor beta chains in this list originate from one sample, sequenced in a study of CD8 T cells in ankylosing spondylitis. TCRdb recomputed calls from the 5' RACE reads with MiXCR, one row per CDR3 protein. The sample records about 240,000 distinct CDR3 sequences, about 10% being singletons. Sequencing input: blood, either unsorted or a sorted T cell fraction (not recorded which). These receptors all come from a male donor with ankylosing spondylitis or in good health (not recorded which).

This chain joins TRBV11-1 and TRBJ2-3; D is perhaps TRBD1 or TRBD2 (5 bases each). V lost 4 bases and J 0 bases, leaving 20 bases between the germline ends. This CDR3 has 18 amino acids. Germline CDR1 SGHAT, CDR2 FQDESV (reference sequence). DNA for the CDR3: TGTGCCAGCAGCTCAGCAGAAGGGACCGAGAAAAGCACAGATACGCAGTATTTT. It is translated as CASSSAEGTEKSTDTQYF. Full variable domain (rest looked up from reference TRBV11-1 and TRBJ2-3): EAEVAQSPRYKITEKSQAVAFWCDPISGHATLYWYRQILGQGPELLVQFQDESVVDDSQLPKDRFSAERLKGVDSTLKIQPAELGDSAMYLCASSSAEGTEKSTDTQYFGPGTRLTVL.

About this clonotype: One end of the junction does not line up with germline, which may come from a read error. This chain's CDR3 is CCASRVPAGVSTDTQYF. As DNA, the CDR3 is TGCTGTGCTAGTCGGGTTCCAGCGGGAGTGAGCACAGATACGCAGTATTTT. The chain carries TRBV20-1 and TRBJ2-3, with 8 positions matching TRBD2. CDR3 length equals 17 residues. The germline CDR1 and CDR2 sequences are DFQATT and SNEGSKA (reference sequence).

This clonotype was found a few times. The chain combines TRBV12-3 or TRBV12-4 with TRBJ2-7; D remains unclear. The CDR3 is made up of 14 amino acids. V lost 8 bases and J 3 bases, leaving 17 bases between the germline ends. The DNA for the CDR3 is TGTGCCAGCGCTCGTGCGAACGCTTACTACGAGCAGTACTTC. Amino acid sequence: CASARANAYYEQYF.

There are a few counts of this clonotype. This chain's CDR3 is CASSPGSAWRTEAFF. DNA for the CDR3: TGTGCCAGCAGCCCCGGCAGTGCTTGGAGGACTGAAGCTTTCTTT. The rearrangement joins TRBV7-9 to TRBJ1-1; D unresolved. Germline V gene lookup returns CDR1 SEHNR and CDR2 FQNEAQ (reference sequence). V was cut by 5 bases and J by 5 bases, with 18 bases left in between. There are 15 residues in the CDR3.

The rearrangement uses TRBV28 and TRBJ2-7, with D maybe TRBD2 (5 bases). Germline values: CDR1 MDHEN, CDR2 SYDVKM. The CDR3 has 13 residues. Trimming took 4 bases from V and 3 from J, leaving 10 bases between them. The CDR3 here is CASSWEWDYEQYF. CDR3 sequence (DNA): TGTGCCAGCAGTTGGGAGTGGGACTACGAGCAGTACTTC.

This clonotype was seen more than once but under ten times. This chain uses TRBV3-1 with TRBJ2-3, with TRBD2 as a possible D gene (5 bases). The germline V gene encodes CDR1 LGHDT and CDR2 YNNKEL (reference sequence). The CDR3 runs 15 residues. The ends were cut back, 3 bases at V and 0 bases at J, with 10 bases in the middle. The CDR3 nucleotides are TGTGCCAGCAGCCACGGCACGGGGAGCACAGATACGCAGTATTTT. This sequence encodes CASSHGTGSTDTQYF.

This chain connects TRBV5-1 to TRBJ2-1; 7 nucleotides match TRBD2. The CDR3 totals 16 residues. Trimming at V came to 1 base and at J to 2 bases, leaving 6 bases not matched to a gene. Germline V gene sequence: CDR1 SGHRS, CDR2 YFSETQ. CDR3: CASSLRDGGTYNEQFF. In DNA form, the CDR3 reads TGCGCCAGCAGCTTGCGCGACGGGGGGACCTACAATGAGCAGTTCTTC.

The chain links TRBV15 to TRBJ1-5; D remains ambiguous. Germline CDR1 is LNHNV and CDR2 is YYDKDF (reference sequence). Between the trimmed V and J ends, which lost 3 bases and 0 bases, there was a span of 6 bases. The CDR3 runs to 14 residues. The CDR3 nucleotides are TGTGCCACCAGCAGTCTTACTAGCAATCAGCCCCAGCATTTT. Protein: CATSSLTSNQPQHF. The entire variable domain, with the rest obtained from reference TRBV15 and TRBJ1-5, is as follows: DAMVIQNPRYQVTQFGKPVTLSCSQTLNHNVMYWYQQKSSQAPKLLFHYYDKDFNNEADTPDNFQSRRPNTSFCFLDIRSPGLGDTAMYLCATSSLTSNQPQHFGDGTRLSIL.

This clonotype was detected a few times. This chain connects TRBV20-1 to TRBJ2-3; 11 bases agree with TRBD2. The V and J ends lost 3 bases and 2 bases, in that order; junction bases with no gene match: 10. CDR1 and CDR2 from the germline V gene are DFQATT and SNEGSKA (reference sequence). This CDR3 region has 17 residues. CDR3 sequence reads: CSASSWASGGLTDTQYF. CDR3 in DNA: TGCAGTGCTAGTTCCTGGGCTAGCGGGGGGCTCACAGATACGCAGTATTTT.

This clonotype has ten or more counts. The J gene is TRBJ2-2, the V gene TRBV6-1; possible D gene TRBD1, 6 bases. The V end lost 3 bases, the J end lost 3 bases, and 11 bases lay between the germline ends. Germline V gene lookup returns CDR1 MNHNS and CDR2 SASEGT. CDR3 length: 15 residues. CDR3 sequence: CASSEGQGYTGELFF. CDR3 nucleotides: TGTGCCAGCAGTGAGGGTCAGGGGTACACCGGGGAGCTGTTTTTT.

This clonotype was seen many times. J is TRBJ2-3 and V is TRBV29-1; D is possibly TRBD1 or TRBD2 (5 bases each). Trimming stripped 0 bases from V and 4 bases from J, with 17 bases between. The CDR3 extends over 16 amino acids. Germline assignment: CDR1 SQVTM and CDR2 ANQGSEA. As DNA, the CDR3 is TGCAGCGTTGAAGATCGGAAGGGGTTCGGGGCAGATACGCAGTATTTT. This gives the protein CSVEDRKGFGADTQYF.

The rearrangement joins TRBV19 to TRBJ1-5; D ambiguous. Between the trimmed V and J ends, which lost 5 bases and 9 bases, there was a span of 11 bases. The CDR3 loop spans 12 amino acids. The germline V gene encodes CDR1 LNHDA and CDR2 SQIVND (reference sequence). CDR3 bases: TGTGCCAGTAGTGCCTTAGAGAGGCCCCAGCATTTT. This translates into CASSALERPQHF.

In this sample, this clonotype turned up many times. The chain has TRBV20-1 and TRBJ2-1; D not certain. Germline values: CDR1 DFQATT, CDR2 SNEGSKA (reference sequence). Trimming stripped 6 bases from V and 0 bases from J, with 18 bases between. This CDR3 is built from 16 residues. CDR3 bases: TGCAGTGCAATAAGACCGCTCGAGAGCTCCTACAATGAGCAGTTCTTC. Its translation: CSAIRPLESSYNEQFF.

At least ten counts were recorded for this clonotype. The chain joins TRBV10-3 to TRBJ1-1; D is perhaps TRBD1 (5 bases). Germline values: CDR1 ENHRY, CDR2 SYGVKD. CDR3 length equals 13 residues. Trimming left V 2 bases short and J 3 bases short, with 7 bases between. The CDR3 nucleotides read TGTGCCATCAGTGAGGGGGCGGACACTGAAGCTTTCTTT. This gives the protein CAISEGADTEAFF.

This chain connects TRBV12-3 or TRBV12-4 to TRBJ2-1; 10 nucleotides align to TRBD2. V shed 5 bases and J 5 bases; nucleotides not matched to a gene: 6. This CDR3 is 15 amino acids long. CDR3 in amino acids: CASSSSGGPNNEQFF. Here the CDR3 DNA reads TGTGCCAGCAGTAGTAGCGGGGGGCCAAACAATGAGCAGTTCTTC.

The sample holds many counts of this clonotype. The chain links TRBV12-3 or TRBV12-4 to TRBJ2-7; 10 nucleotides line up with TRBD1. The CDR3 consists of 13 residues. V was pared by 6 bases and J by 8 bases, with 7 bases of the junction left unmatched. The CDR3 coding sequence is TGTGCCAGCAGCCGGGACAGGGGTAACCAGCAGTACTTC. It encodes CASSRDRGNQQYF.

This clonotype was detected many times. CDR3 sequence reads: CASSLVPGGANTGELFF. The CDR3 DNA follows: TGCGCCAGCAGCTTGGTCCCAGGGGGCGCAAACACCGGGGAGCTGTTTTTT. The chain has TRBV5-1 and TRBJ2-2, with TRBD1 identical over 8 bases. Trimming took 0 bases from V and 2 from J; bases not matched to a gene: 6. Germline loops: CDR1 SGHRS, CDR2 YFSETQ. This CDR3 has 17 residues.

This clonotype was observed many times. The chain combines TRBV20-1 with TRBJ2-3, with 9 bases identical to TRBD2. In germline, CDR1 is DFQATT, CDR2 SNEGSKA (reference sequence). After removal of 1 base from V and 3 bases from J, the junction contained 5 bases not matched to a gene. The CDR3 runs 15 residues. CDR3 sequence (DNA): TGCAGTGCTAGAGCGTTGCGGGAGGGGACAGATACGCAGTATTTT. The encoded protein is CSARALREGTDTQYF.

The chain links TRBV7-3 to TRBJ2-1; 7 nucleotides align to TRBD2. Trimming cost V 2 bases and J 2 bases; bases outside gene matches: 3. CDR3 length equals 15 residues. The V gene's germline CDR1 is SGHTA and CDR2 FQGTGA. CDR3 nucleotide sequence: TGTGCCAGCAGCTTAGCAGCGGGACCCTACAATGAGCAGTTCTTC. This codes for CASSLAAGPYNEQFF.

The V call is TRBV29-1, the J call TRBJ2-2; D call uncertain. Germline lookup yields CDR1 SQVTM and CDR2 ANQGSEA. The CDR3 loop spans 11 amino acids. Between the trimmed V and J ends, which lost 6 bases and 5 bases, there was a span of 7 bases. The CDR3 DNA reads as TGCAGCGTAGACCTTACCGGGGAGCTGTTTTTT. Translation gives CSVDLTGELFF.

This clonotype was detected ten times or more. The genes are TRBV20-1 and TRBJ1-6, with D tentatively TRBD1 (5 bases). This CDR3 comprises 13 residues. V gave up 3 bases and J gave up 7 bases, with 10 bases separating them. Looked up from germline, CDR1 is DFQATT and CDR2 is SNEGSKA (reference sequence). The CDR3 loop is CSASGTGNSPLHF. CDR3 bases: TGCAGTGCTAGCGGGACGGGGAATTCACCCCTCCACTTT.

This clonotype was counted at least ten times. This chain uses TRBV20-1 with TRBJ2-3; D call uncertain. Germline CDR1 DFQATT, CDR2 SNEGSKA (reference sequence). Trimming took 3 bases from V and 0 from J, leaving 7 bases between them. The CDR3 is 13 amino acids. The CDR3 DNA is TGCAGTGCTAGTATAATTAGCACAGATACGCAGTATTTT. This codes for CSASIISTDTQYF.

This clonotype has ten or more counts. The chain employs TRBV27 and TRBJ1-3; D is ambiguous. CDR1 is MNHEY and CDR2 is SMNVEV in the germline V gene (reference sequence). V lost 1 base to trimming and J lost 0 bases, with 1 base between them. This CDR3 is built from 13 residues. DNA for the CDR3: TGTGCCAGCAGTTTATACTCTGGAAACACCATATATTTT. Amino acid sequence: CASSLYSGNTIYF.

This clonotype was seen repeatedly, ten times or more. This CDR3 is CASSLDPGGGGTDTQYF. The DNA of the CDR3 is TGTGCCAGCAGCCTAGACCCGGGGGGCGGTGGCACAGATACGCAGTATTTT. V usage is TRBV4-2 and J usage is TRBJ2-3; tentative D call: TRBD2 (7 bases). The V end was cut by 4 bases, the J end by 1 base, with 18 bases between. The CDR3 has 17 residues. Germline V gene sequence: CDR1 LGHNA, CDR2 YNFKEQ.

This clonotype was seen more than once but under ten times. This chain joins TRBV7-9 and TRBJ2-3; D remains ambiguous. Trimming cost V 6 bases and J 4 bases, with 8 bases left between them. The CDR3 sequence is 12 residues long. Germline lookup yields CDR1 SEHNR and CDR2 FQNEAQ (reference sequence). CDR3 nucleotide sequence: TGTGCCAGCAGATTCATCGCAGATACGCAGTATTTT. Translating gives CASRFIADTQYF. Full variable domain (missing parts from reference TRBV7-9 and TRBJ2-3): DTGVSQNPRHKITKRGQNVTFRCDPISEHNRLYWYRQTLGQGPEFLTYFQNEAQLEKSRLLSDRFSAERPKGSFSTLEIQRTEQGDSAMYLCASRFIADTQYFGPGTRLTVL.

This clonotype was counted at least ten times. The CDR3 sequence: CASSRDTNDEQYF. DNA for the CDR3: TGTGCCAGCAGTCGGGACACAAACGACGAGCAGTACTTC. The V call is TRBV9, the J call TRBJ2-7, with D perhaps matching TRBD1 (6 bases). Germline V gene sequence: CDR1 SGDLS, CDR2 YYNGEE. The length of the CDR3 is 13 residues. V dropped 5 bases and J dropped 5 bases, with 14 bases sitting between them.

This clonotype has ten or more counts. V gene TRBV20-1 combines with J gene TRBJ2-5, with TRBD2 as a possible D gene (5 bases). This CDR3 region has 13 residues. Germline values: CDR1 DFQATT, CDR2 SNEGSKA (reference sequence). V lost 0 bases, J lost 3 bases, and 8 bases lay in between. The CDR3 protein is CSAREVGEETQYF. In DNA, the CDR3 is TGCAGTGCTAGAGAGGTGGGAGAAGAGACCCAGTACTTC.

This clonotype occurred a few times. The CDR3 DNA reads as TGCGCCAGCAGCCAAGTTAGGGGGGGTCAGACTGAAGCTTTCTTT. Its protein is CASSQVRGGQTEAFF. The chain combines TRBV4-1 with TRBJ1-1; possibly TRBD1 for D (6 bases). Trimming removed 1 base from V and 5 bases from J, with 14 bases in between. Per the germline V gene, CDR1 is MGHRA and CDR2 is YSYEKL. CDR3 length equals 15 residues.

Many counts were recorded for this clonotype. This chain joins TRBV5-1 and TRBJ2-1; D could derive from TRBD1 or TRBD2 (5 bases each). The CDR3 runs 15 residues. V was clipped by 4 bases and J by 8 bases, with 19 bases between them. From germline, CDR1 is SGHRS and CDR2 YFSETQ. CDR3 in amino acids: CASSTRPGPWDEQFF. For the CDR3, the DNA is TGCGCCAGCAGCACCCGACCGGGACCTTGGGATGAGCAGTTCTTC.

This clonotype was counted between two and nine times. The chain carries TRBV7-3 and TRBJ2-1, with TRBD2 identical over 11 bases. The germline CDR1 and CDR2 sequences are SGHTA and FQGTGA. The CDR3 contains 15 residues. The V segment lost 5 bases and the J segment 6 bases; nucleotides outside the gene matches: 6. DNA of the CDR3: TGTGCCAGCAGCCCATACGGGACTAGCGGCAATGAGCAGTTCTTC. Translated: CASSPYGTSGNEQFF.

This chain joins TRBV7-3 and TRBJ2-1; 9 nucleotides line up with TRBD1. The CDR3 is 16 residues long. The V gene's germline CDR1 is SGHTA and CDR2 FQGTGA. V lost 5 bases, J lost 0 bases, and 5 bases stayed unmatched. As DNA, the CDR3 is TGTGCCAGCAGCGCACAGGGGGCCCTCTCCTACAATGAGCAGTTCTTC. Amino acid sequence: CASSAQGALSYNEQFF. The full variable domain, rest sourced from reference TRBV7-3 and TRBJ2-1, is GAGVSQTPSNKVTEKGKYVELRCDPISGHTALYWYRQSLGQGPEFLIYFQGTGAADDSGLPNDRFFAVRPEGSVSTLKIQRTERGDSAVYLCASSAQGALSYNEQFFGPGTRLTVL.

This clonotype was counted many times. V usage is TRBV5-1 and J usage is TRBJ1-4; D uncertain. Germline CDR1 SGHRS, CDR2 YFSETQ. CDR3 size: 15 residues. Trimming cost V 4 bases and J 8 bases, with 18 bases left between them. Written as DNA, the CDR3 is TGCGCCAGCAGCCAGCATACCCTACGGAAGGAAAAACTGTTTTTT. This gives the protein CASSQHTLRKEKLFF.